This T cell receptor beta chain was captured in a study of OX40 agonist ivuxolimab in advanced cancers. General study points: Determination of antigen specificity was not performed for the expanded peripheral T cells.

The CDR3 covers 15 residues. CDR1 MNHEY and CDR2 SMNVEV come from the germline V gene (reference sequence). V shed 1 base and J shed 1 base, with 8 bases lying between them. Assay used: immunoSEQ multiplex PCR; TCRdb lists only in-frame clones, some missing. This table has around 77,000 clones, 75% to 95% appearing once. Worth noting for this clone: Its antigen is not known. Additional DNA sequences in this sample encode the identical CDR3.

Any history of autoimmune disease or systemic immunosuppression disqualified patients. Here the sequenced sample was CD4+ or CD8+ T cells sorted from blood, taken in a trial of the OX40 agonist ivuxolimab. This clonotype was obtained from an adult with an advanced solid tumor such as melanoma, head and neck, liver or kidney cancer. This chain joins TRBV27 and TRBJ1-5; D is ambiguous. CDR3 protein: CASSLYSLSNQPQHF. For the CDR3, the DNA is TGTGCCAGCAGTTTATACAGCCTCAGCAATCAGCCCCAGCATTTT.